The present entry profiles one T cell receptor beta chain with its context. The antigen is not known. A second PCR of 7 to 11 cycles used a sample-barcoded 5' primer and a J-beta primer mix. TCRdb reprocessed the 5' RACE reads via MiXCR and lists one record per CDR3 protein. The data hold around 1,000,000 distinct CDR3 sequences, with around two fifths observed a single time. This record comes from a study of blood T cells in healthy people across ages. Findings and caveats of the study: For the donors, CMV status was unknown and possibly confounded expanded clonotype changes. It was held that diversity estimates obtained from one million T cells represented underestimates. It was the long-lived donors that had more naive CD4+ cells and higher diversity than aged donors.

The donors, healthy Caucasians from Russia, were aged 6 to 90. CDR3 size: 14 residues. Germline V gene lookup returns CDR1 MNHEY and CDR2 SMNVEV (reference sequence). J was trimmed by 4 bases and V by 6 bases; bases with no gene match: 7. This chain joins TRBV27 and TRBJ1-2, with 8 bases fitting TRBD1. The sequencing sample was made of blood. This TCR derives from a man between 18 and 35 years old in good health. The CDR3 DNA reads TGTGCCAGCAGGAATAGGACAGGGACCTATGGCTACACCTTC. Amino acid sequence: CASRNRTGTYGYTF.